This TCR beta chain was captured in a study of T cells in Graves' hyperthyroidism and ophthalmopathy. As for the study in general: Before any treatment, at initial diagnosis, peripheral blood was collected.

This CDR3 has 14 amino acids. Trimming pared 4 bases from V and 4 bases from J, leaving 8 bases between. Study-level findings and limits: The model predicted ophthalmopathy a median approximately 6 months before onset. In the blood, most expanded thyroid clonotypes above 0.001 appeared as well.

TCR beta CDR3 regions were amplified from RNA. With the HTBI primer set, the TCR CDR3 went through a first round of RT-PCR. Each CDR3 protein is one row after TCRdb ran MiXCR on the multiplex PCR reads. The profile shows approximately 370,000 distinct CDR3 sequences, 15% of them singletons. This clonotype has a handful of counts. Its antigen is as yet unknown. The chain has TRBV12-3 or TRBV12-4 and TRBJ1-6, with D tentatively TRBD1 (5 bases). Input material: blood. The TCR originated in a woman in her 30s with Graves' hyperthyroidism. CDR3 amino acids: CASSWGPYNSPLHF. As DNA, the CDR3 is TGTGCCAGCAGTTGGGGCCCGTATAATTCACCCCTCCACTTT.